This entry features one TCR beta chain sequence. Its cognate antigen is unknown. These data are taken from a study of OX40 agonist ivuxolimab in advanced cancers. On the study more broadly: A male proportion of 82.7% was recorded, with mean age about 60 years and range roughly 23 to 90.

This CDR3 has 14 amino acids. The V end lost 0 bases, the J end lost 4 bases, and 12 bases lay between the germline ends. From germline, CDR1 is GTSNPN and CDR2 SVGIG (reference sequence). Study-wide results and limits: Those patients achieving a partial response at 0.1-3.0 mg/kg showed among the lowest clonal expansion. Clones of CD4+ and CD8+ blood T cells grew by week 6 at doses of 0.1 to 3.0 mg/kg.

Repertoires were generated with immunoSEQ multiplex PCR, while TCRdb's copy carries only in-frame clones and drops some. The data show about 78,000 clones, under 85% seen once. Sequencing used CD4+ or CD8+ T cells sorted from blood, obtained in a trial of the OX40 agonist ivuxolimab. The V gene is TRBV30, the J gene TRBJ2-5; tentative D call: TRBD2 (7 bases). This TCR was sampled from an adult with an advanced solid tumor such as melanoma, head and neck, liver or kidney cancer. CDR3 sequence reads: CAWSVGGGVETQYF. The CDR3 coding sequence is TGTGCCTGGAGTGTAGGGGGAGGGGTAGAGACCCAGTACTTC. Looking up the rest from reference TRBV30 and TRBJ2-5 gives the full variable domain: SQTIHQWPATLVQPVGSPLSLECTVEGTSNPNLYWYRQAAGRGLQLLFYSVGIGQISSEVPQNLSASRPQDRQFILSSKKLLLSDSGFYLCAWSVGGGVETQYFGPGTRLLVL.